Listed below are T cell receptor beta chains from one sample, sequenced in a study of T cell responses to AZD1222 COVID-19 vaccine. Using immunoSEQ multiplex PCR, the repertoire was profiled, and TCRdb retains in-frame clones only, with some absent. The sample carries about 170,000 clones, around nine tenths recorded once. This material consisted of peripheral blood, taken 28 days after the second AZD1222 dose. These receptors came from an adult who received the AZD1222 COVID-19 vaccine. CDR3s include the opening cysteine and the closing phenylalanine or tryptophan. The order of the fields is D gene, V gene, J gene, clone size, CDR3 DNA, CDR3 protein. A D gene is named only where the DNA matches it firmly. Not all rows give a size; the values are once, few, many and, for expanded clones, a class.

D: .; V: TRBV11-2; J: TRBJ2-4; size: .; DNA: TGTGCCAGCAGCAGCGTCCGACCCCTAGCCAAAAACATTCAGTACTTC; CDR3: CASSSVRPLAKNIQYF
D: TRBD1; V: TRBV11-2; J: TRBJ2-3; size: .; DNA: TGTGCCAGCAGCTTGACAGGGGATTTCACAGATACGCAGTATTTT; CDR3: CASSLTGDFTDTQYF
D: .; V: TRBV5-1; J: TRBJ2-5; size: .; DNA: TGCGCCAGCCAACTGCTTCCCGGGCCTCAAGAGACCCAGTACTTC; CDR3: CASQLLPGPQETQYF
D: TRBD2; V: TRBV4-3; J: TRBJ2-7; size: medium-sized; DNA: TGCGCCAGCAGCCAAGTGACTAGCATCCCCCACGAGCAGTACTTC; CDR3: CASSQVTSIPHEQYF
D: .; V: TRBV6-4; J: TRBJ2-3; size: .; DNA: TGTGCCAGCAGTGACACTAAACAGGGCTTCTCCACAGATACGCAGTATTTT; CDR3: CASSDTKQGFSTDTQYF
D: TRBD1; V: TRBV19; J: TRBJ2-1; size: few; DNA: TGTGCCAGCCAGGGGGCCGGGTGGAATGAGCAGTTCTTC; CDR3: CASQGAGWNEQFF
D: .; V: TRBV3-1/TRBV3-2; J: TRBJ2-7; size: .; DNA: TGTGCCAGCAGCCATATGGGGCCCCTCTACGAGCAGTACTTC; CDR3: CASSHMGPLYEQYF
D: .; V: TRBV19; J: TRBJ1-2; size: .; DNA: TGTGCCAGTAGTGATCCGTCGAACTATGGCTACACCTTC; CDR3: CASSDPSNYGYTF
D: TRBD1; V: TRBV11-2; J: TRBJ1-1; size: .; DNA: TGTGCCAGCACCAAAGGACAGGGCACTGAAGCTTTCTTT; CDR3: CASTKGQGTEAFF
D: .; V: TRBV19; J: TRBJ1-1; size: .; DNA: TGTGCCAGTAGTATGGGGGGAACAAACACTGAAGCTTTCTTT; CDR3: CASSMGGTNTEAFF